This TCR beta chain was profiled in a study of blood T cell repertoires in COVID-19. Overall study: Samples taken during acute and convalescent COVID-19 were collected in the United States, Italy and Spain. Sample material is recorded as cDNA or gDNA derived from T cells, B-cell-depleted T cells, or PBMCs.

In the original workflow: Reference gene primer amplification yielded estimated nucleated cell counts. This table comes from immunoSEQ multiplex PCR, and its TCRdb copy is limited to in-frame clones, with some not included. V, J and clone size are taken as reported in that table, and D and trimming were inferred from the DNA itself. Of some 150,000 clones listed, 85% to 90% are singletons. The CDR3 consists of 15 residues. CDR1 SGHDN and CDR2 FVKESK come from the germline V gene. The junction had 7 bases not matched to a gene; V was cut back by 2 bases and J by 8 bases. The source is a woman in her fifties or sixties with active COVID-19. The specimen was peripheral blood. The rearrangement uses TRBV14 and TRBJ2-1; TRBD1 aligns across 9 bases. CDR3 amino acids: CASSQTGTGRDEQFF. Here the CDR3 DNA reads TGTGCCAGCAGCCAAACCGGGACAGGGAGAGATGAGCAGTTCTTC.